Listed below are T cell receptor beta chains from one sample, sequenced in a study of cytomegalovirus exposure and HLA in healthy donors. Assay: immunoSEQ multiplex PCR; the TCRdb copy retains only in-frame clones and omits some. The sample carries about 200,000 clones, almost 80% recorded once. Specimen: PBMCs. The source is a male donor in good health and CMV-seronegative. Each CDR3 is given with its conserved first and last residue. A D gene is named only where the DNA matches it firmly. The listing skips clone size in some rows; elsewhere it reads once, few, many or a size class.

v_call	d_call	j_call	clone_size	cdr3_aa	cdr3_nt
TRBV9	NA	TRBJ2-2	NA	CASSMGGSGELFF	TGTGCCAGCAGCATGGGGGGTTCGGGGGAGCTGTTTTTT
TRBV18	TRBD1	TRBJ1-5	few	CASSGQGLASNQPQHF	TGTGCCAGCTCAGGACAGGGATTGGCTAGCAATCAGCCCCAGCATTTT
TRBV6-4	NA	TRBJ1-5	NA	CASSELEGQPQHF	TGTGCCAGCAGTGAATTGGAGGGTCAGCCCCAGCATTTT
TRBV15	NA	TRBJ1-4	once	CATSRGGGVREKLFF	TGTGCCACCAGCAGAGGGGGCGGGGTCCGAGAAAAACTGTTTTTT
TRBV2	TRBD2	TRBJ2-7	NA	CAGLAGGVEQYF	TGTGCCGGATTAGCGGGGGGGGTCGAGCAGTACTTC
TRBV7-7	TRBD2	TRBJ2-1	once	CASSLAGAYNEQFF	TGTGCTAGCAGCTTGGCGGGAGCCTACAATGAGCAGTTCTTC
TRBV10-3	TRBD1	TRBJ2-7	NA	CAIRGQGSSYEQYF	TGTGCCATCAGAGGACAGGGGTCCTCCTACGAGCAGTACTTC
TRBV21-1	NA	TRBJ2-5	NA	CASSKEKGWDFQETQYF	TGTGCCAGCAGCAAAGAGAAAGGGTGGGACTTCCAAGAGACCCAGTACTTC
TRBV11-2	TRBD1	TRBJ2-5	NA	CASSLDRGRDQYF	TGTGCCAGCAGCTTAGACAGGGGGCGGGACCAGTACTTC
TRBV18	NA	TRBJ1-2	once	CASSGGTFYGYTF	TGTGCCAGCTCAGGGGGGACCTTCTATGGCTACACCTTC
TRBV9	TRBD2	TRBJ2-7	NA	CASSVGGGAYEQYF	TGTGCCAGCAGCGTAGGGGGGGGTGCCTACGAGCAGTACTTC
TRBV6-5	TRBD2	TRBJ2-7	NA	CASSYGTSGRGNEQYF	TGTGCCAGCAGTTACGGGACTAGCGGGAGGGGCAACGAGCAGTACTTC
TRBV21-1	NA	TRBJ1-4	NA	CASSTYVATNEKLFF	TGTGCCAGCAGTACGTACGTAGCAACTAATGAAAAACTGTTTTTT
TRBV18	NA	TRBJ2-5	NA	CASSPVQGEETQYF	TGTGCCAGCTCACCGGTACAGGGTGAGGAGACCCAGTACTTC
TRBV5-1	NA	TRBJ2-6	NA	CASSLLVGAEGANVLTF	TGCGCCAGCAGCTTGTTAGTGGGGGCCGAAGGGGCCAACGTCCTGACTTTC
TRBV19	TRBD2	TRBJ2-5	NA	CASSPGTSGIKVETQYF	TGTGCCAGTAGTCCCGGGACTAGCGGGATAAAGGTAGAGACCCAGTACTTC
TRBV9	TRBD2	TRBJ2-1	few	CASSVELAALYNEQFF	TGTGCCAGCAGCGTAGAACTAGCGGCTCTCTACAATGAGCAGTTCTTC
TRBV28	TRBD1	TRBJ2-7	NA	CASSLFSQGAGQYF	TGTGCCAGCAGTTTATTCTCACAGGGGGCTGGGCAGTACTTC
TRBV6-1	NA	TRBJ2-5	NA	CASTLWTGLQETQYF	TGTGCCAGCACCCTTTGGACAGGACTACAAGAGACCCAGTACTTC
TRBV6-6	TRBD1	TRBJ2-1	once	CASSLTDRAYNEQFF	TGTGCCAGCAGTCTCACGGACAGGGCGTACAATGAGCAGTTCTTC
TRBV29-1	TRBD2	TRBJ2-1	NA	CSAYLAGRPNEQFF	TGCAGCGCCTATTTAGCGGGACGGCCCAATGAGCAGTTCTTC
TRBV10-2	TRBD2	TRBJ2-5	few	CASSSAGSVKETQYF	TGCGCCAGCAGTTCAGCGGGATCTGTGAAAGAGACCCAGTACTTC
TRBV23-1	TRBD2	TRBJ2-1	NA	CASSATGVILTSGREFF	TGCGCCAGCAGTGCAACAGGAGTCATCTTGACTAGCGGTAGGGAGTTCTTC
TRBV10-1	NA	TRBJ2-3	NA	CASRDRTTDTQYF	TGCGCCAGCAGGGACAGAACCACAGATACGCAGTATTTT
TRBV4-1	NA	TRBJ2-2	NA	CASSPRDTSNTGELFF	TGCGCCAGCAGCCCTAGGGACACCTCGAACACCGGGGAGCTGTTTTTT
TRBV7-3	TRBD2	TRBJ2-5	NA	CASSPTTSGRGGTQYF	TGTGCCAGCAGCCCAACTACTAGCGGGAGGGGGGGGACCCAGTACTTC
TRBV7-9	TRBD2	TRBJ2-7	NA	CATTSGGGQPYEQYF	TGTGCCACCACAAGCGGGGGAGGACAGCCGTACGAGCAGTACTTC
TRBV6-6	TRBD2	TRBJ2-3	NA	CASSSGTSRGADTQYF	TGTGCCAGCAGTTCCGGGACTAGCAGGGGAGCAGATACGCAGTATTTT
TRBV5-6	TRBD1	TRBJ2-5	NA	CASSSTGVLETQYF	TGTGCCAGCAGCTCTACAGGGGTCCTCGAGACCCAGTACTTC
TRBV7-9	TRBD1	TRBJ2-7	NA	CASSVGQGVIHEQYF	TGTGCCAGCAGCGTGGGACAGGGAGTCATCCACGAGCAGTACTTC
TRBV25-1	TRBD1	TRBJ2-7	once	CASSERRDRLNEQYF	TGTGCCAGCAGTGAACGGCGGGACAGGCTCAACGAGCAGTACTTC
TRBV10-3	TRBD2	TRBJ2-1	NA	CAISESYGLAVISSYNEQFF	TGTGCCATCAGTGAGTCTTATGGACTAGCGGTGATTAGCTCCTACAATGAGCAGTTCTTC
TRBV6-5	NA	TRBJ2-5	NA	CASSYSGGATQYF	TGTGCCAGCAGTTACTCGGGGGGGGCGACCCAGTACTTC
TRBV6-1	NA	TRBJ2-7	NA	CTSSEAVPGFDEQYF	TGTACCAGCAGTGAAGCAGTTCCGGGTTTCGACGAGCAGTACTTC
TRBV4-1	NA	TRBJ2-7	NA	CASSQNTQIYEQYF	TGCGCCAGCAGCCAAAACACCCAGATTTACGAGCAGTACTTC
TRBV7-9	NA	TRBJ2-5	NA	CASSDDEGRAGETQYF	TGTGCCAGCAGCGATGACGAGGGCAGGGCGGGGGAGACCCAGTACTTC
TRBV9	TRBD1	TRBJ2-3	NA	CASSVEWWTGGTDTQYF	TGTGCCAGCAGCGTAGAGTGGTGGACAGGGGGCACAGATACGCAGTATTTT
TRBV7-2	NA	TRBJ2-3	NA	CASSYPPRDGTDTQYF	TGTGCCAGCAGCTACCCCCCCCGGGATGGCACAGATACGCAGTATTTT
TRBV7-8	NA	TRBJ2-7	few	CASSLRTNYEQYF	TGTGCCAGCAGCTTAAGGACAAACTACGAGCAGTACTTC
TRBV5-4	NA	TRBJ2-7	once	CASSLGGFGEQYF	TGTGCCAGCAGCTTGGGGGGCTTCGGCGAGCAGTACTTC
TRBV5-4	TRBD1	TRBJ2-7	few	CASSSGGTGNYEQYF	TGTGCCAGCAGCTCTGGCGGGACAGGGAACTACGAGCAGTACTTC
TRBV5-1	NA	TRBJ1-5	NA	CASSLDGGHQPQHF	TGCGCCAGCAGCTTGGACGGGGGGCATCAGCCCCAGCATTTT
TRBV27	TRBD1	TRBJ1-1	NA	CASSLGGRDRGRVNTEAFF	TGTGCCAGCAGCTTGGGGGGACGGGACAGGGGGCGAGTGAACACTGAAGCTTTCTTT
TRBV18	TRBD2	TRBJ2-3	NA	CASSLAGGPVDTQYF	TGTGCCAGCTCATTAGCGGGAGGGCCTGTAGATACGCAGTATTTT
TRBV6-5	NA	TRBJ2-5	NA	CASRTQGLQTQYF	TGTGCCAGCAGGACCCAGGGTCTGCAGACCCAGTACTTC